These 24 T cell receptor beta chains were all obtained from the same sample, sequenced in a study of T cell repertoires in cytomegalovirus infection. What these receptors recognize is not known. TCRdb reprocessed the reads with MiXCR, giving one entry per CDR3 protein. The table lists some 120,000 distinct CDR3 sequences, 32% of them singletons. Specimen: CD8+ T cells from cultured PBMCs, collected from culture after CMV antigen stimulation. Receptors were obtained from a human donor in good health (CMV status not recorded). Some clones in this sample may be carry-over from other donors' samples.

This chain connects TRBV7-9 to TRBJ2-7; D unclear. V lost 0 bases and J 5 bases, leaving 8 bases between the germline ends. The germline CDR1 and CDR2 sequences are SEHNR and FQNEAQ (reference sequence). The CDR3 length is 13 residues. The CDR3 spells CASSLAESDEQYF. CDR3 DNA: TGTGCCAGCAGCTTAGCGGAGTCGGACGAGCAGTACTTC.

The chain links TRBV6-8 to TRBJ2-7, with unresolved D. The CDR3 extends over 13 amino acids. Between the trimmed V and J ends, which lost 2 bases and 2 bases, there was a span of 7 bases. The germline gives CDR1 MNHGY, CDR2 SAAAGT. The CDR3 sequence: CASSYATAYEQYF. DNA for the CDR3: TGTGCCAGCAGTTACGCGACGGCCTACGAGCAGTACTTC.

This clonotype showed up many times. V and J are TRBV7-2 and TRBJ1-1; possible D gene TRBD1, 6 bases. CDR3 size: 13 residues. V shed 5 bases and J shed 4 bases, with 11 bases lying between them. Germline CDR1 and CDR2: SGHTA and FQGNSA. This chain's CDR3 is CASSLQGGTEAFF. As DNA, the CDR3 is TGTGCCAGCAGCCTACAGGGAGGCACTGAAGCTTTCTTT.

The chain couples TRBV7-6 to TRBJ2-5, with D unclear. V lost 5 bases, J lost 0 bases, and 13 bases lay in between. Per the germline V gene, CDR1 is SGHVS and CDR2 is FNYEAQ. The CDR3 has 15 residues. Here the CDR3 reads CASSPPGRDQETQYF. Here the CDR3 DNA reads TGTGCCAGCAGCCCACCCGGAAGGGACCAAGAGACCCAGTACTTC.

This clonotype came up a few times. In DNA form, the CDR3 reads TGTGCCAGCAGCTTAAACACCCTCTATGGCTACACCTTC. Translating it yields CASSLNTLYGYTF. The V call is TRBV11-2, the J call TRBJ1-2; D is ambiguous. CDR3 length: 13 amino acids. Germline V CDR1 and CDR2: SGHAT, FQNNGV. V lost 2 bases, J lost 4 bases, and 8 bases lay in between. Complete variable domain (other parts from reference TRBV11-2 and TRBJ1-2): EAGVAQSPRYKIIEKRQSVAFWCNPISGHATLYWYQQILGQGPKLLIQFQNNGVVDDSQLPKDRFSAERLKGVDSTLKIQPAKLEDSAVYLCASSLNTLYGYTFGSGTRLTVV.

This clonotype was counted between two and nine times. The chain is built from TRBV3-1 and TRBJ1-6, with D unresolved. The CDR3 covers 16 residues. Germline V gives CDR1 LGHDT, CDR2 YNNKEL (reference sequence). Trimming cost V 6 bases and J 0 bases, with 12 bases left between them. CDR3 protein: CASRNIWGSYNSPLHF. Written as DNA, the CDR3 is TGTGCCAGCAGAAACATCTGGGGCTCCTATAATTCACCCCTCCACTTT. The whole variable domain, filled in from reference TRBV3-1 and TRBJ1-6, reads DTAVSQTPKYLVTQMGNDKSIKCEQNLGHDTMYWYKQDSKKFLKIMFSYNNKELIINETVPNRFSPKSPDKAHLNLHINSLELGDSAVYFCASRNIWGSYNSPLHFGNGTRLTVT.

The chain uses TRBV4-1 and TRBJ2-7; D uncertain. The germline gives CDR1 MGHRA, CDR2 YSYEKL. This CDR3 spans 15 amino acids. The V gene lost 4 bases and the J gene lost 2 bases, with 15 bases spanning the gap. CDR3 sequence reads: CASSLEPRNTYEQYF. In DNA form, the CDR3 reads TGCGCCAGCAGCCTCGAACCCAGGAATACCTACGAGCAGTACTTC.

This clonotype was seen at least ten times. The CDR3 DNA sequence: TGTGCCAGCAGCTTAGATGGGACACCTCCTTTGGAGCAGTACTTC. It codes for CASSLDGTPPLEQYF. The V and J genes are TRBV7-2 and TRBJ2-7; D may be TRBD1 (6 bases). CDR1 is SGHTA, CDR2 FQGNSA, per germline. The CDR3 consists of 15 residues. The germline V and J ends were trimmed by 1 base and 7 bases, with 17 bases remaining between them.

Comments on this clonotype: A read error may produce the germline difference seen at one junction end. The rearrangement uses TRBV7-9 and TRBJ2-5; no definite D call. The germline V gene has CDR1 SEHNR and CDR2 FQNEAQ (reference sequence). The CDR3 is made up of 11 amino acids. CDR3 sequence reads: CASSSLLQHHF. The DNA for the CDR3 is TGTGCCAGCAGCTCCTTACTGCAGCATCACTTC. Combining the CDR3 with reference TRBV7-9 and TRBJ2-5 gives the whole variable domain DTGVSQNPRHKITKRGQNVTFRCDPISEHNRLYWYRQTLGQGPEFLTYFQNEAQLEKSRLLSDRFSAERPKGSFSTLEIQRTEQGDSAMYLCASSSLLQHHFGPGTRLLVL.

This clonotype was found many times. The rearrangement joins TRBV6-1 to TRBJ1-2, with D tentatively TRBD1 (5 bases). The V and J ends lost 2 bases and 4 bases respectively, with 14 bases between them. This CDR3 has 15 amino acids. In germline, CDR1 is MNHNS, CDR2 SASEGT. The CDR3 bases are TGTGCCAGCAGTGAAAATATTCAGGGCAGCTATGGCTACACCTTC. Residues: CASSENIQGSYGYTF.

J is TRBJ1-2 and V is TRBV7-9; 10 nucleotides match TRBD1. After removal of 4 bases from V and 4 bases from J, the junction contained 6 bases not matched to a gene. There are 15 residues in the CDR3. CDR1 is SEHNR and CDR2 is FQNEAQ in the germline V gene (reference sequence). Written as DNA, the CDR3 is TGTGCCAGCAGCTCACAGACAGGGGGCATCTATGGCTACACCTTC. This codes for CASSSQTGGIYGYTF.

This clonotype was seen once. V is TRBV9 and J is TRBJ2-5; tentatively, D is TRBD1 (5 bases). V lost 0 bases, J lost 0 bases, and 9 bases lay in between. This CDR3 spans 15 amino acids. Per germline, CDR1 SGDLS and CDR2 YYNGEE. The CDR3 nucleotides are TGTGCCAGCAGCGTAGAGGGCAGGGACCAAGAGACCCAGTACTTC. Translation: CASSVEGRDQETQYF.

The chain couples TRBV7-6 to TRBJ2-7, with D perhaps being TRBD1 or TRBD2 (5 bases each). The CDR3 contains 15 residues. Trimming shortened V by 5 bases and J by 3 bases, and 17 bases separated the two germline ends. Germline-derived CDR1 and CDR2 are SGHVS and FNYEAQ. The CDR3 reads CASSPTGTGDYEQYF. CDR3 nucleotides: TGTGCCAGCAGCCCCACCGGGACCGGTGACTACGAGCAGTACTTC.

The chain uses TRBV6-5 and TRBJ1-2; a possible D gene is TRBD1 (6 bases). Germline V lookup: CDR1 MNHEY, CDR2 SVGAGI. The CDR3 is made up of 16 amino acids. Trimming stripped 2 bases from V and 0 bases from J, with 13 bases between. In DNA, the CDR3 is TGTGCCAGCAGTTACGGCAGGGGATTAGCTAACTATGGCTACACCTTC. This sequence encodes CASSYGRGLANYGYTF.

The gene calls are TRBV29-1 and TRBJ1-2, with D possibly TRBD1 on 5 matching bases. Trimming removed 7 bases from V and 4 bases from J, with 22 bases in between. CDR3 length equals 15 residues. The germline CDR1 and CDR2 sequences are SQVTM and ANQGSEA. The CDR3 DNA reads as TGCAGCGCCGCCCCCGCGGGGGGGATGAGCTATGGCTACACCTTC. It yields the protein CSAAPAGGMSYGYTF.

The V call is TRBV5-1, the J call TRBJ2-7, with 8 bases lining up with TRBD1. The CDR3 runs 15 residues. CDR1 and CDR2 (germline): SGHRS, YFSETQ. V lost 3 bases to trimming and J lost 3 bases; unmatched junction nucleotides: 8. The CDR3 coding sequence is TGCGCCAGCAGCTGGTACTCCGGGACAGGCTACGAGCAGTACTTC. Protein sequence: CASSWYSGTGYEQYF.

This clonotype turned up a few times. This sequence joins TRBV9 and TRBJ2-4, with D tentatively TRBD1 (5 bases). The germline V gene encodes CDR1 SGDLS and CDR2 YYNGEE. Trimming shortened V by 3 bases and J by 6 bases, and 16 bases separated the two germline ends. The CDR3 extends over 15 amino acids. CDR3 sequence reads: CASSGAPGRGNIQYF. The CDR3 region has the DNA TGTGCCAGCAGCGGAGCCCCAGGGCGCGGAAACATTCAGTACTTC. Based on the CDR3 plus reference TRBV9 and TRBJ2-4, the full variable domain is DSGVTQTPKHLITATGQRVTLRCSPRSGDLSVYWYQQSLDQGLQFLIQYYNGEERAKGNILERFSAQQFPDLHSELNLSSLELGDSALYFCASSGAPGRGNIQYFGAGTRLSVL.

This chain links TRBV28 with TRBJ1-1; 7 bases line up with TRBD1. V shed 5 bases and J 8 bases; nucleotides not matched to a gene: 11. This CDR3 is 14 amino acids long. Germline lookup yields CDR1 MDHEN and CDR2 SYDVKM. CDR3 bases: TGTGCCAGCAGTCAACCGTTCACAGGGGAAGAAGCTTTCTTT. Its translation is CASSQPFTGEEAFF.

The J gene is TRBJ2-7, the V gene TRBV5-6; 7 bases are a match to TRBD1. Germline loops: CDR1 SGHDT, CDR2 YYEEEE. This CDR3 is built from 15 residues. V lost 3 bases, J lost 5 bases, and 11 bases stayed unmatched. CDR3 sequence: CASSYRQGPLDEQYF. CDR3 coding DNA: TGTGCCAGCAGCTACCGACAGGGACCGTTAGACGAGCAGTACTTC.

A few counts support this clonotype. The chain has TRBV6-5 and TRBJ2-2; no definite D call. Deletions cut 3 bases from V and 6 bases from J, with 8 bases between. CDR1 is MNHEY and CDR2 is SVGAGI in the germline V gene. This CDR3 is 13 amino acids long. The CDR3 here is CASSYRYAGELFF. DNA for the CDR3: TGTGCCAGCAGTTATCGGTATGCCGGGGAGCTGTTTTTT.

In its sample, this clonotype was seen a few times. CDR3: CASSNRGGTSTDTQYF. In DNA form, the CDR3 reads TGCGCCAGCAGCAATCGAGGGGGGACAAGCACAGATACGCAGTATTTT. J is TRBJ2-3 and V is TRBV4-1; D may be TRBD1 or TRBD2 (6 bases each). Germline loops: CDR1 MGHRA, CDR2 YSYEKL. The CDR3 extends over 16 amino acids. V dropped 5 bases and J dropped 0 bases, with 15 bases sitting between them.

V and J are TRBV4-2 and TRBJ2-1; 7 bases agree with TRBD1. Germline V gives CDR1 LGHNA, CDR2 YNFKEQ. The CDR3 covers 16 residues. V lost 0 bases and J lost 4; bases outside the gene matches: 6. The CDR3 DNA is TGTGCCAGCAGCCAAGAGAGAGGACAGGCATACAATGAGCAGTTCTTC. Translating gives CASSQERGQAYNEQFF.

This clonotype was picked up a small number of times. This chain links TRBV6-1 with TRBJ1-1, with D unresolved. This CDR3 comprises 14 residues. Trimming removed 3 bases from V and 1 base from J, with 9 bases in between. The germline V gene has CDR1 MNHNS and CDR2 SASEGT. CDR3 in amino acids: CASSDPWKNTEAFF. The CDR3 nucleotides are TGTGCCAGCAGTGACCCCTGGAAGAACACTGAAGCTTTCTTT.

This chain uses TRBV12-3 or TRBV12-4 with TRBJ2-3; tentatively, D is TRBD2 (5 bases). CDR3 length: 13 residues. Trimming took off 6 bases at V and 5 bases at J, with 12 bases between the two ends. The CDR3 reads CASSPYRGDTQYF. In DNA form, the CDR3 reads TGTGCCAGCAGCCCTTACCGGGGAGATACGCAGTATTTT.